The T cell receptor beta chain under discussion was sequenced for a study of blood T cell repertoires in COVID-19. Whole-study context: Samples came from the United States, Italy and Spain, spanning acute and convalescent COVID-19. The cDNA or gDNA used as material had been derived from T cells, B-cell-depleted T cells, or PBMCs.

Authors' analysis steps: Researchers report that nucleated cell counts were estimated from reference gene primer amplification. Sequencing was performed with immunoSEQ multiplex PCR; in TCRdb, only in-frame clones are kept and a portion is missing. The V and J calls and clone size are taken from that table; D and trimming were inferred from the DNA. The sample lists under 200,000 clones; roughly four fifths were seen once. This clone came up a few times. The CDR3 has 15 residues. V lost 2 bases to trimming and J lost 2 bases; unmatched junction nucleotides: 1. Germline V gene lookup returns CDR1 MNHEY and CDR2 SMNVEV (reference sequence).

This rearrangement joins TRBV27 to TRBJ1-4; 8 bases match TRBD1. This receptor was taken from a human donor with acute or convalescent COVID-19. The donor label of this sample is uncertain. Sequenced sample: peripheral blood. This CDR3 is CASSLQGATNEKLFF. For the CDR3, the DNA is TGTGCCAGCAGTTTACAGGGGGCTACTAATGAAAAACTGTTTTTT.